This T cell receptor (beta chain) was sequenced in a study of T cells in localized non-small cell lung cancer. TCRdb's copy holds only in-frame clones and misses some; the assay was immunoSEQ multiplex PCR. The sample includes 30,000 to 40,000 clones, 86% seen only once; the top ten take around 6%. The CDR3 sequence is 15 residues long. V gave up 5 bases and J gave up 2 bases, with 15 bases separating them. The V gene's germline CDR1 is MDHEN and CDR2 SYDVKM. This chain joins TRBV28 and TRBJ1-2; a weak D match, TRBD1 (5 bases). Sequenced here: peripheral blood mononuclear cells, sampled before any cancer treatment. The TCR sequence derives from a male donor at least 60 years old with stage II lung adenocarcinoma. The CDR3 loop is CASSPSGRGNYGYTF. The CDR3 region has the DNA TGTGCCAGCAGTCCCTCAGGTCGGGGGAACTATGGCTACACCTTC.